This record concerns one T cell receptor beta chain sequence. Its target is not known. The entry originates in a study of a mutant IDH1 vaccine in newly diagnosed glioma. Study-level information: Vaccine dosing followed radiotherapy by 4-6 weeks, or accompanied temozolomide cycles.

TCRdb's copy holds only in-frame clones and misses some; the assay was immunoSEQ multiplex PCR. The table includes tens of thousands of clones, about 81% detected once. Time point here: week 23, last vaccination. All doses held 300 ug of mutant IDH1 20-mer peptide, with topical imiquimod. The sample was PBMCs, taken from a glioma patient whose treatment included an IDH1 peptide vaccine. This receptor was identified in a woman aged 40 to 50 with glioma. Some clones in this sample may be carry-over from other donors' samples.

CDR3 amino acids: CASGRPTNTEAFF. The DNA of the CDR3 is TGTGCCAGCGGGCGGCCAACAAACACTGAAGCTTTCTTT. The chain links TRBV6-6 to TRBJ1-1; D unclear. CDR1 is MNHNY and CDR2 is SVGAGI in the germline V gene (reference sequence). The CDR3 loop spans 13 amino acids. Trimming removed 8 bases at V and 2 bases at J, with 12 bases between.